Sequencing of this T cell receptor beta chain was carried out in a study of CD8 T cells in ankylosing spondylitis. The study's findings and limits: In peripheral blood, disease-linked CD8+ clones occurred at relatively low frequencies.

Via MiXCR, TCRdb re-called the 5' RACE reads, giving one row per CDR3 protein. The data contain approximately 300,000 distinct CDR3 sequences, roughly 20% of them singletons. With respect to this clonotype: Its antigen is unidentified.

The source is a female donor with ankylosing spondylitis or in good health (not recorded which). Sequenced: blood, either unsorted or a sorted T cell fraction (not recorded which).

CDR3: CSAREFGQSAYEQYF. CDR3 nucleotides: TGCAGTGCTAGAGAATTTGGACAGAGCGCCTACGAGCAGTACTTC. The gene calls are TRBV20-1 and TRBJ2-7; D is perhaps TRBD1 (6 bases). CDR1 DFQATT and CDR2 SNEGSKA come from the germline V gene (reference sequence). The CDR3 has 15 residues. V gave up 0 bases and J gave up 2 bases, with 14 bases separating them.